A selection of T cell receptor beta chains follows, all from one sample in a study of T cell responses to AZD1222 COVID-19 vaccine. The assay was immunoSEQ multiplex PCR, and TCRdb's table has in-frame clones only and misses some. The data hold 80,000 to 130,000 clones, with 85% to 90% observed a single time. The material sequenced was peripheral blood, taken on day 0 of AZD1222 vaccination. These receptors all come from an adult in good health. CDR3s include the opening cysteine and the closing phenylalanine or tryptophan. Each record gives: V gene, D gene, J gene, clone size, CDR3 protein, CDR3 DNA. D genes are given only for firm matches. Size is omitted from some rows. Given values are once, few, many or a class for expanded clones.

TRBV23-1	TRBD1	TRBJ1-1	-	CASSQTLGQGSDTEAFF	TGCGCCAGCAGTCAAACCCTAGGACAGGGTAGCGACACTGAAGCTTTCTTT
TRBV4-1	-	TRBJ1-4	-	CARRRWGDATNEKLFF	TGCGCCCGCCGCCGATGGGGGGATGCAACTAATGAAAAACTGTTTTTT
TRBV7-8	-	TRBJ1-5	-	CASSVNSQGLGPQHF	TGTGCCAGCAGCGTAAATAGCCAGGGTCTAGGGCCCCAGCATTTT
TRBV5-4	-	TRBJ2-5	-	CASSPGGIQETQYF	TGTGCCAGCAGCCCCGGCGGGATACAAGAGACCCAGTACTTC
TRBV28	-	TRBJ1-1	-	CASSWDGGDTEAFF	TGTGCCAGCAGTTGGGACGGAGGGGACACTGAAGCTTTCTTT
TRBV18	-	TRBJ2-3	-	CASSLARQADTQYF	TGTGCCAGCTCACTCGCACGCCAAGCCGATACGCAGTATTTT
TRBV25-1	-	TRBJ2-5	-	CASRGIQETQYF	TGTGCCAGCAGGGGAATTCAAGAGACCCAGTACTTC
TRBV18	TRBD1	TRBJ2-5	-	CASSSTSTGLETQYF	TGTGCCAGCTCATCTACCTCGACAGGGTTAGAGACCCAGTACTTC
TRBV27	-	TRBJ2-1	-	CASSNPRASVYNEQFF	TGTGCCAGCAGCAACCCCAGGGCTAGCGTCTACAATGAGCAGTTCTTC
TRBV9	-	TRBJ1-1	-	CASSPDPGYEAFF	TGTGCCAGCAGTCCAGACCCGGGGTACGAAGCTTTCTTT
TRBV7-2	-	TRBJ1-4	-	CASSLAGGFNEKLFF	TGTGCCAGCAGCTTAGCAGGGGGATTCAATGAAAAACTGTTTTTT
TRBV5-1	-	TRBJ1-2	-	CASSSSFDGVSYGYTF	TGCGCCAGCAGCTCCTCTTTCGACGGGGTTAGCTATGGCTACACCTTC
TRBV27	TRBD1	TRBJ2-7	-	CASSLSRQGSSYEQYF	TGTGCCAGCAGTTTATCCCGACAGGGTAGCTCCTACGAGCAGTACTTC
TRBV5-1	TRBD2	TRBJ2-1	-	CASSYVAGGTYNEQFF	TGCGCCAGCAGCTACGTAGCGGGAGGAACCTACAATGAGCAGTTCTTC
TRBV6-2/TRBV6-3	-	TRBJ2-2	-	CASSLGTGELFF	TGTGCCAGCAGCCTTGGCACCGGGGAGCTGTTTTTT
TRBV3-1/TRBV3-2	TRBD1	TRBJ1-2	-	CASSQMTGGNYGYTF	TGTGCCAGCAGCCAGATGACAGGGGGTAACTATGGCTACACCTTC
TRBV18	-	TRBJ1-3	-	CASSSDSSVNTIYF	TGTGCCAGCTCATCTGACAGTTCGGTGAACACCATATATTTT
TRBV2	TRBD1	TRBJ2-1	-	CASKGDRAHYNEQFF	TGTGCCAGCAAGGGAGACAGGGCCCACTACAATGAGCAGTTCTTC
TRBV5-6	-	TRBJ2-5	-	CASSLEGGWETQYF	TGTGCCAGCAGCTTGGAGGGGGGCTGGGAGACCCAGTACTTC
TRBV28	-	TRBJ1-3	-	CASSLWGVSGNTIYF	TGTGCCAGCAGTTTATGGGGGGTCTCAGGAAACACCATATATTTT
TRBV6-5	TRBD1	TRBJ1-4	-	CASSSGQGFEKLFF	TGTGCCAGCAGTTCGGGACAGGGTTTCGAAAAACTGTTTTTT
TRBV5-1	TRBD2	TRBJ2-5	-	CASSWGGSQETQYF	TGCGCCAGCAGCTGGGGGGGGTCTCAAGAGACCCAGTACTTC
TRBV3-1/TRBV3-2	TRBD1	TRBJ1-1	-	CASSLGQGPSEAFF	TGTGCCAGCAGCCTGGGACAGGGCCCTTCTGAAGCTTTCTTT
TRBV6-5	-	TRBJ2-1	-	CASSLNWGDNEQFF	TGTGCCAGCAGTTTGAACTGGGGGGACAATGAGCAGTTCTTC
TRBV5-4	-	TRBJ1-3	-	CASSLGSNQAQRIYF	TGTGCCAGCAGCTTGGGGTCGAACCAGGCTCAGAGGATATATTTT
TRBV7-8	-	TRBJ1-2	-	CASSLISTGYGYTF	TGTGCCAGCAGCTTAATCTCGACGGGCTATGGCTACACCTTC
TRBV19	-	TRBJ1-4	once	CASSFGTRSEKLFF	TGTGCCAGTAGCTTCGGGACACGAAGTGAAAAACTGTTTTTT
TRBV7-9	-	TRBJ1-1	-	CASSPWTDNTEAFF	TGTGCCAGCAGCCCGTGGACAGATAACACTGAAGCTTTCTTT
TRBV5-1	TRBD2	TRBJ2-1	-	CASSLDGGGRNEQFF	TGCGCCAGCAGCTTGGACGGCGGGGGGAGGAATGAGCAGTTCTTC
TRBV15	TRBD2	TRBJ2-1	once	CATSRDGTSSEQFF	TGTGCCACCAGCAGGGACGGGACTAGCTCTGAGCAGTTCTTC
TRBV5-5	-	TRBJ2-6	-	CASSPQDPGANVLTF	TGTGCCAGCAGCCCACAGGATCCTGGGGCCAACGTCCTGACTTTC
TRBV19	-	TRBJ1-5	once	CASNLRPLSNQPQHF	TGTGCCAGTAACCTACGGCCCTTAAGCAATCAGCCCCAGCATTTT